This T cell receptor beta chain emerged from a study of blood T cell repertoires in COVID-19. Germline CDR1 MNHEY, CDR2 SMNVEV (reference sequence). This CDR3 is 14 amino acids long. Trimming shortened V by 4 bases and J by 3 bases, and 9 bases separated the two germline ends. Participant-given clinical history determined each cohort assignment. Method: immunoSEQ multiplex PCR; TCRdb's copy keeps in-frame clones and lacks some. The sample lists hundreds of thousands of clones, around 90% seen once, with roughly 1.6% in the top ten. J is TRBJ1-4 and V is TRBV27; D is uncertain. The source material was PBMCs or T cells enriched from blood (not recorded which). This receptor was taken from a young woman with acute COVID-19. Written as DNA, the CDR3 is TGTGCCAGCAGTTCCCTGAGGGCTAATGAAAAACTGTTTTTT. It encodes CASSSLRANEKLFF. Combining the CDR3 with reference TRBV27 and TRBJ1-4 gives the whole variable domain EAQVTQNPRYLITVTGKKLTVTCSQNMNHEYMSWYRQDPGLGLRQIYYSMNVEVTDKGDVPEGYKVSRKEKRNFPLILESPSPNQTSLYFCASSSLRANEKLFFGSGTQLSVL.